This passage covers 13 T cell receptor beta chains from one sample sequenced in a study of identical twins. MiXCR, applied by TCRdb to the 5' RACE reads, yields one record per CDR3 protein. The table includes 1.5 million to 2 million distinct CDR3 sequences, more than 30% detected once. The specimen was cord blood. These receptors were taken from a newborn girl in good health.

J is TRBJ2-1 and V is TRBV20-1, with 7 positions matching TRBD2. The germline gives CDR1 DFQATT, CDR2 SNEGSKA (reference sequence). There are 17 residues in the CDR3. V lost 2 bases, J lost 10 bases, and 20 bases stayed unmatched. CDR3 protein: CSARRPVAGLRRLEQFF. The CDR3 DNA reads TGCAGTGCTAGACGCCCTGTAGCGGGCCTCCGGCGACTAGAGCAGTTCTTC.

V and J are TRBV6-5 and TRBJ2-1, with 12 bases lining up with TRBD2. Germline V gene sequence: CDR1 MNHEY, CDR2 SVGAGI. CDR3 size: 15 residues. V gave up 2 bases and J gave up 13 bases; unmatched junction bases: 9. The CDR3 DNA is TGTGCCAGCAGTTACCGGACTAGCGGGAAATGGACCCAGTTCTTC. It codes for CASSYRTSGKWTQFF.

This clonotype was found a few times. V and J are TRBV13 and TRBJ2-7; 9 nucleotides align to TRBD2. V gave up 0 bases and J gave up 2 bases; unmatched junction bases: 5. The CDR3 length is 16 residues. The germline V gene has CDR1 PRHDT and CDR2 FYEKMQ (reference sequence). DNA for the CDR3: TGTGCCAGCAGCTTAGGCCTGACTAGCGGTCCCTACGAGCAGTACTTC. It is translated as CASSLGLTSGPYEQYF.

This clonotype came up many times. The chain is built from TRBV20-1 and TRBJ2-7; D uncertain. Deletions cut 3 bases from V and 4 bases from J, with 7 bases between. CDR1 DFQATT and CDR2 SNEGSKA come from the germline V gene (reference sequence). The CDR3 extends over 11 amino acids. The CDR3: CSASFMYEQYF. CDR3 in DNA: TGCAGTGCTAGTTTCATGTACGAGCAGTACTTC.

As to this clonotype: A read error may explain this, as a much larger clone is one base away. This chain links TRBV29-1 with TRBJ2-7; D may be TRBD1 (6 bases). This CDR3 region has 14 residues. Per germline, CDR1 SQVTM and CDR2 ANQGSEA. CDR3 amino acids: CSVEQRQGNYGQYF. The CDR3 DNA reads as TGCAGCGTCGAACAAAGGCAGGGGAACTACGGGCAGTACTTC.

The V call is TRBV20-1, the J call TRBJ2-1; 7 bases match TRBD2. V lost 3 bases to trimming and J lost 4 bases; unmatched junction nucleotides: 12. This CDR3 is built from 16 residues. In germline, CDR1 is DFQATT, CDR2 SNEGSKA (reference sequence). DNA for the CDR3: TGCAGTGCTAGTCACCGAGGCGGGAGCGCTTACAATGAGCAGTTCTTC. Translating gives CSASHRGGSAYNEQFF.

This chain connects TRBV21-1 to TRBJ1-1; TRBD1 reflects the table's D call only, with no check against the DNA. TRBV21-1 is annotated as a pseudogene. The CDR3 is made up of 12 amino acids. The CDR3 sequence: CASSKAGAEAFF. Here the CDR3 DNA reads TGTGCCAGCAGCAAAGCAGGGGCCGAAGCTTTCTTT.

There are many counts of this clonotype. This chain joins TRBV27 and TRBJ2-4; unclear D gene. Trimming left V 2 bases short and J 1 base short, with 12 bases between. Germline CDR1 and CDR2: MNHEY and SMNVEV (reference sequence). This CDR3 spans 16 amino acids. The CDR3 spells CASSLTPLGAKNIQYF. The CDR3 coding sequence is TGTGCCAGCAGTTTAACTCCCTTAGGGGCCAAAAACATTCAGTACTTC.

This clonotype occurred many times. V usage is TRBV5-1 and J usage is TRBJ2-7; no reliable D call. Germline CDR1 SGHRS, CDR2 YFSETQ. With 0 bases removed from V and 4 bases from J, the gap between germline ends came to 11 bases. CDR3 length: 14 residues. The CDR3 sequence: CASSLGLGMYEQYF. The CDR3 DNA is TGCGCCAGCAGCTTGGGGCTGGGAATGTACGAGCAGTACTTC.

The chain is built from TRBV4-2 and TRBJ2-5; 13 bases match TRBD2. CDR1 and CDR2 (germline): LGHNA, YNFKEQ. This CDR3 is 17 amino acids long. V gave up 1 base and J gave up 2 bases; unmatched junction bases: 4. The CDR3 reads CASSQGLAGGGQETQYF. The CDR3 DNA is TGTGCCAGCAGCCAAGGACTAGCGGGGGGAGGACAAGAGACCCAGTACTTC.

The V call is TRBV25-1, the J call TRBJ2-3; TRBD2 matches at 10 bases. The V segment lost 0 bases and the J segment 6 bases; nucleotides outside the gene matches: 12. CDR3 length equals 18 residues. CDR1 and CDR2 from the germline V gene are MGHDK and SYGVNS. CDR3 DNA sequence: TGTGCCAGCAGTGAATATAGTCGGTACCTAGCGGGGGTGGATACGCAGTATTTT. This sequence encodes CASSEYSRYLAGVDTQYF. Full variable domain (remainder filled in from reference TRBV25-1 and TRBJ2-3): EADIYQTPRYLVIGTGKKITLECSQTMGHDKMYWYQQDPGMELHLIHYSYGVNSTEKGDLSSESTVSRIRTEHFPLTLESARPSHTSQYLCASSEYSRYLAGVDTQYFGPGTRLTVL.

The rearrangement links TRBV7-2 to TRBJ1-2; D is undetermined. The germline gives CDR1 SGHTA, CDR2 FQGNSA. The CDR3 loop spans 14 amino acids. V was trimmed by 5 bases and J by 4 bases, leaving 14 bases between them. DNA for the CDR3: TGTGCCAGCAGCCCCCCTGGGCAGTTCTATGGCTACACCTTC. Its protein is CASSPPGQFYGYTF.

This clonotype was observed a few times. The chain carries TRBV7-9 and TRBJ2-1; 12 positions agree with TRBD2. Germline V lookup: CDR1 SEHNR, CDR2 FQNEAQ (reference sequence). CDR3 length: 18 amino acids. After removal of 0 bases from V and 8 bases from J, the junction contained 11 bases not matched to a gene. CDR3 loop: CASSLAQLVTSGGYEQFF. The CDR3 nucleotides are TGTGCCAGCAGCTTAGCGCAGTTGGTGACTAGCGGGGGCTATGAGCAGTTCTTC.